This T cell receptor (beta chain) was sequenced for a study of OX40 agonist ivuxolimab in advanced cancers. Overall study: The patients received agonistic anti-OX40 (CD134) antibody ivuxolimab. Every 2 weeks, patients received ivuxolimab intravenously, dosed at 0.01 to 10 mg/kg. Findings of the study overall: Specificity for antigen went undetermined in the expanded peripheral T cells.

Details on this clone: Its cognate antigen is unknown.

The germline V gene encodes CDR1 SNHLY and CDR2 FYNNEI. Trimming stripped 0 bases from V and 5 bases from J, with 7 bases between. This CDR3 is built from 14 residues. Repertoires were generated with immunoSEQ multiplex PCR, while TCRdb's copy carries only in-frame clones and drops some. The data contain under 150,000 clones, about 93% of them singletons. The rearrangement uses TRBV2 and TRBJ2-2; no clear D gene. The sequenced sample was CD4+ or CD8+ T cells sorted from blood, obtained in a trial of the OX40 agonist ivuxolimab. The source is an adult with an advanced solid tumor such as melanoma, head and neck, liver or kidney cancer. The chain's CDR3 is CASSEASWTGELFF. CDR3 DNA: TGTGCCAGCAGTGAAGCTTCGTGGACCGGGGAGCTGTTTTTT.